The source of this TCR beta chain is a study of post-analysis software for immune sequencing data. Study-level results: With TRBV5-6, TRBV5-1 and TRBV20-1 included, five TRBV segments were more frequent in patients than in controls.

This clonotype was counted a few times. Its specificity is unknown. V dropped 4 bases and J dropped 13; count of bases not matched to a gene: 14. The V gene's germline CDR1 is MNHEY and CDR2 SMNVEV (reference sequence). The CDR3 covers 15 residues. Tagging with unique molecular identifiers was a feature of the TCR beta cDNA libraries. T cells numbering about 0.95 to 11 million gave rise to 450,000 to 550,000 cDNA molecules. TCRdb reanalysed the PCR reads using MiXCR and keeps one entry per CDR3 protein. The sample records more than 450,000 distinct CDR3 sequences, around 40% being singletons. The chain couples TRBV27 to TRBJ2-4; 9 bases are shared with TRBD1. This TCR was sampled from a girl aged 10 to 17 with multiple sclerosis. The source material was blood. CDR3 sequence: CASSSDRGGSYGQYF. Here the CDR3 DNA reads TGTGCCAGCAGTTCGGACAGGGGTGGCTCCTACGGGCAGTACTTC.